Presented here are 15 T cell receptor beta chains from one specimen sequenced in a study of CD8 T cells in ankylosing spondylitis. Broader study findings: Characteristic of ankylosing spondylitis blood, it appeared, was a TCR beta motif comprising roughly eight highly homologous variants.

A single record per CDR3 protein comes from TCRdb applying MiXCR to the 5' RACE reads. The sample carries under 950,000 distinct CDR3 sequences, 19% recorded once. These receptors' antigens are unknown. Material for sequencing was blood, either unsorted or a sorted T cell fraction (not recorded which). The receptors originated from a male donor with ankylosing spondylitis.

The CDR3 sequence is CASRNSSNYGYTF. In DNA, the CDR3 is TGTGCCAGCAGAAACAGCTCTAACTATGGCTACACCTTC. This chain joins TRBV28 and TRBJ1-2; unclear D gene. Germline V lookup: CDR1 MDHEN, CDR2 SYDVKM. The CDR3 is 13 amino acids. Deletions cut 6 bases from V and 0 bases from J, with 8 bases between.

V usage is TRBV5-1 and J usage is TRBJ2-7; 8 nucleotides align to TRBD1. J lost 3 bases, V lost 1 base, and 6 bases had no gene match. This CDR3 has 15 amino acids. Germline-derived CDR1 and CDR2 are SGHRS and YFSETQ. The CDR3 reads CASSLSGGTFYEQYF. The CDR3 DNA reads TGCGCCAGCAGCTTGTCAGGGGGCACTTTCTACGAGCAGTACTTC.

The chain employs TRBV5-1 and TRBJ1-2, with D possibly being TRBD1 (6 bases). V was trimmed by 4 bases and J by 6 bases, leaving 16 bases between them. Germline CDR1 and CDR2: SGHRS and YFSETQ. The CDR3 loop spans 14 amino acids. The CDR3 region is CASSPRGQLDGYTF. In DNA, the CDR3 is TGCGCCAGCAGCCCGCGGGGGCAGCTCGATGGCTACACCTTC.

This sequence joins TRBV7-8 and TRBJ1-5, with a tentative D call TRBD1 (6 bases). The CDR3 length is 16 residues. V was trimmed by 5 bases and J by 3 bases, leaving 17 bases between them. The V gene's germline CDR1 is SGHVS and CDR2 FQNEAQ. The CDR3 bases are TGTGCCAGCAGCCTTAGGGTCGACAGGCACAATCAGCCCCAGCATTTT. Its protein is CASSLRVDRHNQPQHF.

This clonotype was seen only a few times. One junction end does not reproduce the germline sequence, and a read error may be involved. The chain employs TRBV18 and TRBJ2-5; a weak D match, TRBD1 (6 bases). This CDR3 has 13 amino acids. Germline V gene sequence: CDR1 KGHSH, CDR2 LQKENI. The CDR3 DNA reads TGTGCCAGCTCGCCACAGGGTGAAGAGACCCAGTACTTC. This gives the protein CASSPQGEETQYF. Together with reference TRBV18 and TRBJ2-5, the CDR3 gives the full variable domain: NAGVMQNPRHLVRRRGQEARLRCSPMKGHSHVYWYRQLPEEGLKFMVYLQKENIIDESGMPKERFSAEFPKEGPSILRIQQVVRGDSAAYFCASSPQGEETQYFGPGTRLLVL.

The rearrangement links TRBV5-5 to TRBJ2-7, with D hard to call. Germline CDR1 reads SGHKS; CDR2 reads YYEKEE (reference sequence). CDR3 length equals 13 residues. Trimming cost V 1 base and J 7 bases, with 12 bases left between them. In nucleotides, the CDR3 is TGTGCCAGCAGCTTGTCGGCAGGATGGGAGCAGTACTTC. It translates to CASSLSAGWEQYF.

This clonotype was picked up a small number of times. The chain uses TRBV7-9 and TRBJ1-2; D possibly corresponds to TRBD1 (5 bases). Trimming pared 5 bases from V and 4 bases from J, leaving 14 bases between. This CDR3 comprises 14 residues. CDR1 and CDR2 (germline): SEHNR, FQNEAQ (reference sequence). CDR3 in amino acids: CASSPGRASYGYTF. For the CDR3, the DNA is TGTGCCAGCAGCCCGGGACGAGCCTCCTATGGCTACACCTTC.

In this sample, this clonotype turned up a few times. The chain carries TRBV9 and TRBJ2-1; 8 bases are a match to TRBD2. J gave up 4 bases and V 0 bases, and 6 bases lay outside the gene matches. This CDR3 region has 16 residues. Germline V gene sequence: CDR1 SGDLS, CDR2 YYNGEE. CDR3 bases: TGTGCCAGCAGCGTAGGTAACGGCGGGGGGTACAATGAGCAGTTCTTC. This codes for CASSVGNGGGYNEQFF. Drawing the rest from reference TRBV9 and TRBJ2-1, the complete variable domain is DSGVTQTPKHLITATGQRVTLRCSPRSGDLSVYWYQQSLDQGLQFLIQYYNGEERAKGNILERFSAQQFPDLHSELNLSSLELGDSALYFCASSVGNGGGYNEQFFGPGTRLTVL.

This clonotype occurred a few times. This chain links TRBV12-3 or TRBV12-4 with TRBJ1-1, with 7 nucleotides matching TRBD1. After removal of 3 bases from V and 4 bases from J, the junction contained 11 bases not matched to a gene. The CDR3 is 16 residues long. The CDR3 is CASSFGGGRLSTEAFF. The CDR3 nucleotides are TGTGCCAGCAGTTTCGGAGGGGGCAGGTTATCCACTGAAGCTTTCTTT.

This clonotype showed up just a few times. This rearrangement joins TRBV7-3 to TRBJ2-3; TRBD1 aligns across 9 bases. Unmatched junction bases numbered 8, after V lost 5 bases and J lost 5 bases. The CDR3 has 15 amino acids. CDR1 is SGHTA and CDR2 is FQGTGA in the germline V gene. The CDR3 coding sequence is TGTGCCAGCAGCACGGACAGGGGCACGGTAGATACGCAGTATTTT. Its translation is CASSTDRGTVDTQYF.

The chain employs TRBV20-1 and TRBJ1-5, with D perhaps matching TRBD1 (5 bases). Germline values: CDR1 DFQATT, CDR2 SNEGSKA (reference sequence). The CDR3 totals 12 residues. The V and J ends lost 7 bases and 0 bases respectively, with 7 bases between them. In DNA, the CDR3 is TGCAGTGGCAGGGCTAGCAATCAGCCCCAGCATTTT. Amino acids: CSGRASNQPQHF.

This clonotype was seen a handful of times. The genes are TRBV28 and TRBJ2-3, with a tentative D call TRBD2 (5 bases). Trimming removed 1 base at V and 3 bases at J, with 14 bases between. The CDR3 length is 16 residues. Germline V lookup: CDR1 MDHEN, CDR2 SYDVKM. CDR3 bases: TGTGCCAGCAGTTTATATCGGCGGGTGGGGACAGATACGCAGTATTTT. It specifies CASSLYRRVGTDTQYF.

This chain connects TRBV7-2 to TRBJ2-2; 9 positions match TRBD1. V lost 6 bases and J lost 0; bases outside the gene matches: 2. The CDR3 covers 15 residues. CDR1 is SGHTA and CDR2 is FQGNSA in the germline V gene. The CDR3 protein is CASRTGGANTGELFF. For the CDR3, the DNA is TGTGCCAGCAGGACAGGGGGAGCGAACACCGGGGAGCTGTTTTTT.

This chain connects TRBV10-3 to TRBJ2-7, with a tentative D call TRBD1 (6 bases). V was pared by 0 bases and J by 3 bases, with 6 bases between. CDR1 and CDR2 from the germline V gene are ENHRY and SYGVKD. The CDR3 spans 13 residues. The CDR3 sequence is CAISESDSYEQYF. CDR3 bases: TGTGCCATCAGTGAGTCGGACAGCTACGAGCAGTACTTC.

This clonotype was observed many times. The chain has TRBV30 and TRBJ2-7; 7 positions match TRBD1. J lost 3 bases, V lost 2 bases, and 4 bases had no gene match. CDR1 GTSNPN and CDR2 SVGIG come from the germline V gene (reference sequence). The CDR3 spans 13 residues. The CDR3 sequence: CAWSSTGNYEQYF. The CDR3 DNA reads TGTGCCTGGAGTTCGACAGGGAACTACGAGCAGTACTTC.